This T cell receptor beta chain stems from a study of cytomegalovirus exposure and HLA in healthy donors. Study observations and caveats: The study labeled 170 or so TCR beta chains cytomegalovirus-associated. Most TCR beta V segments were productive about 87% or about 30% of the time in an earlier analysis. The number of N-insertions in an Asian-associated ancestry cluster was reportedly below the 666-donor mean in a later analysis.

Each donor was healthy, and each was a bone marrow donor. CDR3 size: 13 residues. The trim removed 5 bases at V and 5 bases at J, leaving 2 bases unmatched. Germline V gene sequence: CDR1 LNHDA, CDR2 SQIVND (reference sequence). 60 Vbeta and 13 Jbeta primers were used in PCR. Repertoires were generated with immunoSEQ multiplex PCR, while TCRdb's copy carries only in-frame clones and drops some. The table has some 170,000 clones, 72% seen once; the top ten hold 2% to 2.5%. Concerning this clone: The target antigen is unknown.

The rearrangement links TRBV19 to TRBJ2-1; 8 nucleotides align to TRBD2. What was sequenced was PBMCs. This sequence originates from a human donor in good health. The DNA of the CDR3 is TGTGCCAGTAGTGGGACTAGACACAATGAGCAGTTCTTC. Translation: CASSGTRHNEQFF.